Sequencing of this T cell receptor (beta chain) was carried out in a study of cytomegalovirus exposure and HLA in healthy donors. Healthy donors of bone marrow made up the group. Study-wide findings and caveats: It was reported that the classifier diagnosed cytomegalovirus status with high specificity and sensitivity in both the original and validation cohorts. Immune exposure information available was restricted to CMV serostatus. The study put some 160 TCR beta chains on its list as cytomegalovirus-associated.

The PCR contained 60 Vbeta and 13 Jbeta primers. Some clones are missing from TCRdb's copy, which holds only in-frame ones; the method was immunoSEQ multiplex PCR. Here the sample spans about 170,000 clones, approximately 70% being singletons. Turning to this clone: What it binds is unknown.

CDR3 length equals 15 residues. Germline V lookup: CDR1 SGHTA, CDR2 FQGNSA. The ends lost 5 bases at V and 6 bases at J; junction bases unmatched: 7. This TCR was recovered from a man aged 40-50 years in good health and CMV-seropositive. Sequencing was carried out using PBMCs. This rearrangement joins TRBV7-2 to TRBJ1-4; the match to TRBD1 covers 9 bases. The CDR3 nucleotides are TGTGCCAGCAGCCCCGGGACAGGGTATGATGAAAAACTGTTTTTT. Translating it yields CASSPGTGYDEKLFF.